This TCR beta chain was recovered during a study of cytomegalovirus exposure and HLA in healthy donors. Study-level information: HLA-typed donors contributed 65 million to 95 million unique TCRs, which were held in an early data release.

Germline loops: CDR1 MNHNS, CDR2 SASEGT. The CDR3 has 12 amino acids. V was clipped by 2 bases and J by 5 bases, with 6 bases between them. General study results and limits: Later, an analysis found that common viral pathogens appeared to be linked with several of the most significant clusters. Later on, an analysis tied 15,000 or so TCR beta sequences to HLA alleles at 0.05 false discovery rate.

This clone was seen only a few times. What it binds is unknown. Both 60 Vbeta primers and 13 Jbeta primers went into the PCR. Libraries were prepared by immunoSEQ multiplex PCR; TCRdb keeps only in-frame clonotypes and omits some of them. Altogether more than 140,000 clones are present, around 80% being singletons, with the ten largest covering around 3%. This receptor was identified in a young man in good health and CMV-seropositive. The specimen was PBMCs. V and J are TRBV6-1 and TRBJ1-2; the D is unclear. CDR3 in amino acids: CASSERVYGYTF. The CDR3, as DNA: TGTGCCAGCAGTGAACGAGTGTATGGCTACACCTTC.